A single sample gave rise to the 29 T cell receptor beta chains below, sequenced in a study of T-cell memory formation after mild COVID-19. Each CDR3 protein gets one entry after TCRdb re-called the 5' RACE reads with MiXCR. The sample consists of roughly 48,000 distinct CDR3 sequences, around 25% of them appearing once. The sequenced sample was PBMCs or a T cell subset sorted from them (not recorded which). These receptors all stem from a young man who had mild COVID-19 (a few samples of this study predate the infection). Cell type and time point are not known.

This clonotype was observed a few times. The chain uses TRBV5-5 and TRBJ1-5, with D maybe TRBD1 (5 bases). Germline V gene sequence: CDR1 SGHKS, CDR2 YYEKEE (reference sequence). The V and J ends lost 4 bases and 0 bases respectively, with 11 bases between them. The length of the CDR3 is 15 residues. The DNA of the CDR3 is TGTGCCAGCAGCCCTTGGGGCAATAGCAATCAGCCCCAGCATTTT. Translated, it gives CASSPWGNSNQPQHF.

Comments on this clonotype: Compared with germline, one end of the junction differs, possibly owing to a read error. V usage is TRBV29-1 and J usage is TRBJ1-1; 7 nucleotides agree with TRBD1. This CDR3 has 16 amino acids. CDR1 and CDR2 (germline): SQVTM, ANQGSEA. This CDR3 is CSVEDVKGAVFADAFF. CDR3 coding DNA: TGCAGCGTTGAAGATGTAAAGGGGGCCGTCTTCGCTGATGCTTTCTTT.

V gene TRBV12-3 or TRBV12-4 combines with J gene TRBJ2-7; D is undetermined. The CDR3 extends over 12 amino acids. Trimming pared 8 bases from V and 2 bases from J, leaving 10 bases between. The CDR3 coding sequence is TGTGCCAGCCGCCTTGGCGCCTACGAGCAGTACTTC. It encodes CASRLGAYEQYF.

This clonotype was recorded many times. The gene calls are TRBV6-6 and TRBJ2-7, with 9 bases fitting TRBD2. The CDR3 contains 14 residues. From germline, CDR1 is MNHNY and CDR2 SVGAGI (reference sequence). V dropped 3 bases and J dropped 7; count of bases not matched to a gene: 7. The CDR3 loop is CASSYGSGGGEQYF. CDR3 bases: TGTGCCAGCAGTTATGGTAGCGGGGGTGGGGAGCAGTACTTC.

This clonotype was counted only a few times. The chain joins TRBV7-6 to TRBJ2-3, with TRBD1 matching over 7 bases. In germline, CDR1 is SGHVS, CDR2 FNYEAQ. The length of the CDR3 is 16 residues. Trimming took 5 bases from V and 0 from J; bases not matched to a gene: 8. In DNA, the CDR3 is TGTGCCAGCAGCCCAGTAAGGGGGCCTAGCACAGATACGCAGTATTTT. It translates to CASSPVRGPSTDTQYF.

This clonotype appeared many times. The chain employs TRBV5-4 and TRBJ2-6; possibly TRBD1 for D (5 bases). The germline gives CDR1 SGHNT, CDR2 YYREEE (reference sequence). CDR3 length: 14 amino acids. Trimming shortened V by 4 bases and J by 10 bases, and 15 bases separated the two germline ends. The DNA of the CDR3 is TGTGCCAGCAGCCTGGAGACAGTAGGGAACGTCCTGACTTTC. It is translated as CASSLETVGNVLTF.

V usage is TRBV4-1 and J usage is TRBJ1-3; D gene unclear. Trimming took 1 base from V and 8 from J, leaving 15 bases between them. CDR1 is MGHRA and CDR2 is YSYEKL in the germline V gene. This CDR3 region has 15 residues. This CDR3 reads CASSQAVSIGDTIYF. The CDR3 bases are TGCGCCAGCAGCCAAGCGGTTTCGATCGGTGACACCATATATTTT.

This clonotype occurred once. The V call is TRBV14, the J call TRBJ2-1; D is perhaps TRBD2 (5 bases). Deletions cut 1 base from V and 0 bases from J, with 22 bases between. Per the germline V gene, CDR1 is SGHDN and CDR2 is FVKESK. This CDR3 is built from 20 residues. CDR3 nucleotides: TGTGCCAGCAGCCAAGGCTGGAGGCAGCTAAGCGTGATCTCCTACAATGAGCAGTTCTTC. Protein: CASSQGWRQLSVISYNEQFF. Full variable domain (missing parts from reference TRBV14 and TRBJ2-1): EAGVTQFPSHSVIEKGQTVTLRCDPISGHDNLYWYRRVMGKEIKFLLHFVKESKQDESGMPNNRFLAERTGGTYSTLKVQPAELEDSGVYFCASSQGWRQLSVISYNEQFFGPGTRLTVL.

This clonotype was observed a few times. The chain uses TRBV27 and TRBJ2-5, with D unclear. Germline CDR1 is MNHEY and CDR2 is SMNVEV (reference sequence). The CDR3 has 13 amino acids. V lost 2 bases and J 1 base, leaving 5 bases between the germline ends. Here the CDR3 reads CASSLSTQETQYF. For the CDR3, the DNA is TGTGCCAGCAGTTTAAGTACCCAAGAGACCCAGTACTTC.

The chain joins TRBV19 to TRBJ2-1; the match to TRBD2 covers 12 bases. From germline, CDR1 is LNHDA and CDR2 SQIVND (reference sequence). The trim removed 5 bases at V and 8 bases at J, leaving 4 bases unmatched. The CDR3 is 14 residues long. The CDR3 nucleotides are TGTGCCAGTAGTCCTAGCGGGGGGGCACATGAGCAGTTCTTC. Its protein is CASSPSGGAHEQFF.

As DNA, the CDR3 is TGTGCCAGCAGTTTACTAGAGAGCTCCTACGAGCAGTACTTC. Translation: CASSLLESSYEQYF. This chain joins TRBV12-3 or TRBV12-4 and TRBJ2-7; D uncertain. Trimming removed 2 bases at V and 0 bases at J, with 8 bases between. The CDR3 covers 14 residues.

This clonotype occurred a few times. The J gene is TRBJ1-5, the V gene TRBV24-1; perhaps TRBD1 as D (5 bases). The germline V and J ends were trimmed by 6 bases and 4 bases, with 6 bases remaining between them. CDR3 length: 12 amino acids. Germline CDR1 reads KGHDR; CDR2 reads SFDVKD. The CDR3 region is CATSRGNQPQHF. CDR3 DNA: TGTGCCACCAGTAGGGGTAATCAGCCCCAGCATTTT.

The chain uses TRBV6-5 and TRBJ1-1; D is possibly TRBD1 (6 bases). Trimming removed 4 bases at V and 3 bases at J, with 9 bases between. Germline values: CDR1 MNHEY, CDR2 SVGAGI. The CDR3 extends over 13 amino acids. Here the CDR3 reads CASSLQGHTEAFF. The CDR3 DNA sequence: TGTGCCAGCAGTTTACAGGGCCACACTGAAGCTTTCTTT.

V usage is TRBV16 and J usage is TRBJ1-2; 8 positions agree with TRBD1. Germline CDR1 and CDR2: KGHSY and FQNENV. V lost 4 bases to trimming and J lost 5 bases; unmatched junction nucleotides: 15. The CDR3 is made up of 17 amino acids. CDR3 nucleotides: TGTGCCAGCAGCCTTACGACAGGGGCTATACCAGCTTATGGCTACACCTTC. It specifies CASSLTTGAIPAYGYTF.

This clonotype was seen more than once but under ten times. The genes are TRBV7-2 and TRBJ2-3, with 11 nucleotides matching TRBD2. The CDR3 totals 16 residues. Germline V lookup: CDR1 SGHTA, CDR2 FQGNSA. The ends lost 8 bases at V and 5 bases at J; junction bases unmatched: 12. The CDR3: CASRLRLAGREDTQYF. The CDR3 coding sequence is TGTGCCAGCCGACTCCGACTAGCGGGGCGGGAAGATACGCAGTATTTT.

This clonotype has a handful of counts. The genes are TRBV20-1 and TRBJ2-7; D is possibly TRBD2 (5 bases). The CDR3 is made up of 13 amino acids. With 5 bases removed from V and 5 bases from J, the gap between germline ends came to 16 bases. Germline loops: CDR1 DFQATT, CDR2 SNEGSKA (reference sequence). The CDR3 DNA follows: TGCAGTGCTCCCGCGTTCGAGCGGCACGAGCAGTACGTC. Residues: CSAPAFERHEQYV.

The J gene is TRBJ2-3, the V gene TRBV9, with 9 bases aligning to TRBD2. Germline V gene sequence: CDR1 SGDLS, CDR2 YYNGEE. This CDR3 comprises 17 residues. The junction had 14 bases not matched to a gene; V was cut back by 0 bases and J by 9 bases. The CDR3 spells CASSVAPEGSGGGTQYF. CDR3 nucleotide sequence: TGTGCCAGCAGCGTAGCCCCTGAGGGTAGCGGGGGCGGGACGCAGTATTTT.

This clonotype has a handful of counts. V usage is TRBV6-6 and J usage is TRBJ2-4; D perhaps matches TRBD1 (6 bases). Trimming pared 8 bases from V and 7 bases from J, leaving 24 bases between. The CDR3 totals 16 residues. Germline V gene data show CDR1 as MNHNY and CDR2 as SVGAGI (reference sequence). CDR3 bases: TGTGCCAGCTCATCGTTACAGGGTTCAGGGTGGAACATTCAGTACTTC. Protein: CASSSLQGSGWNIQYF.

The CDR3 DNA follows: TGCGCCAGCAGCCAAGATCTAAGCTCCTATAATTCACCCCTCCACTTT. This sequence encodes CASSQDLSSYNSPLHF. The chain joins TRBV4-3 to TRBJ1-6; D gene unclear. Trimming removed 0 bases from V and 0 bases from J, with 6 bases in between. This CDR3 has 16 amino acids. Germline CDR1 and CDR2: LGHNA and YSLEER.

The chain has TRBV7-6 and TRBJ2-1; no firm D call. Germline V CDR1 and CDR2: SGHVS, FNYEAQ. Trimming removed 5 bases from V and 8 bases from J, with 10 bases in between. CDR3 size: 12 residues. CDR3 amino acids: CASSTDQDEQFF. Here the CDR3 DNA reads TGTGCCAGCAGCACCGACCAGGATGAGCAGTTCTTC.

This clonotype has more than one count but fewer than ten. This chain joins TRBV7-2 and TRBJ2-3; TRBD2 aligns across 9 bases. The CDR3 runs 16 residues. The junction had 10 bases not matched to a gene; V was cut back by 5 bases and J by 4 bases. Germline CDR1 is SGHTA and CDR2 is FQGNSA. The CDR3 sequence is CASSQGTSRFSDTQYF. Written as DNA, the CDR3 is TGTGCCAGCAGCCAAGGGACTAGCAGGTTTTCAGATACGCAGTATTTT.

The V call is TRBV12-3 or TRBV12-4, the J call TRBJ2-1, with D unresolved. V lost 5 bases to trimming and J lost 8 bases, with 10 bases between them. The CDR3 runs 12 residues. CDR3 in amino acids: CASSLETDEQFF. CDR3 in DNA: TGTGCCAGCAGTCTCGAGACTGATGAGCAGTTCTTC.

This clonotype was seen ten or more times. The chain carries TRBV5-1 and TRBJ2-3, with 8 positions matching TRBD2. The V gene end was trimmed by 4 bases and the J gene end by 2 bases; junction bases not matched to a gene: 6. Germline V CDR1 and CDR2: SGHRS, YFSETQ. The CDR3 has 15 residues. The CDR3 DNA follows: TGCGCCAGCAGCCCGCTACTAGCGGACACAGATACGCAGTATTTT. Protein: CASSPLLADTDTQYF.

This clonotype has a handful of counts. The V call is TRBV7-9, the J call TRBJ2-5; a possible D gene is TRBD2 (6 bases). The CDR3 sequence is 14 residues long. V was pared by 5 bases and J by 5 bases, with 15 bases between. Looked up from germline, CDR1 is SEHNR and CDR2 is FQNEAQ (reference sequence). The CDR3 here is CASSGGTRRETQYF. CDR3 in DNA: TGTGCCAGCAGCGGAGGGACGCGGAGGGAGACCCAGTACTTC.

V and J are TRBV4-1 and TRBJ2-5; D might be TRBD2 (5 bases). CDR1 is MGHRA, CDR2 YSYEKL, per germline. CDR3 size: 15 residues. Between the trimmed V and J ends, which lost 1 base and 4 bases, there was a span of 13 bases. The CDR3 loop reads CASSQVTAAGETQYF. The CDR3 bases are TGCGCCAGCAGCCAAGTAACAGCCGCGGGAGAGACCCAGTACTTC.

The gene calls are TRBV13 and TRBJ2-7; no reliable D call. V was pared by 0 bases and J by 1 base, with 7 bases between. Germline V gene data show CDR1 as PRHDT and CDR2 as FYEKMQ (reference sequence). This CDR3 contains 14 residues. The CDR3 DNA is TGTGCCAGCAGCTTAGGGGGCAGTTCCTACGAGCAGTACGTC. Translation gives CASSLGGSSYEQYV.

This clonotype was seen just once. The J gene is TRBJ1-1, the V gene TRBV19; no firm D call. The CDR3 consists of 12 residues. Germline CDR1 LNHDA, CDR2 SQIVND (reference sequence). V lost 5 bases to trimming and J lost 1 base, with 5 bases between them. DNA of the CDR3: TGTGCCAGTAGTTTTGGGAACACTGAAGCTTTCTTT. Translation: CASSFGNTEAFF.

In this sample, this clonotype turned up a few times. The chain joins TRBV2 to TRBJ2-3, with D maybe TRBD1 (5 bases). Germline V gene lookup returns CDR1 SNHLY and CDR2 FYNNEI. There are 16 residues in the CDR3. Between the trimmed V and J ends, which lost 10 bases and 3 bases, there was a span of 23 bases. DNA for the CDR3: TGTGCCAATACCCTCGGGCAGGGAAAGATTACAGATACGCAGTATTTT. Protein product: CANTLGQGKITDTQYF.

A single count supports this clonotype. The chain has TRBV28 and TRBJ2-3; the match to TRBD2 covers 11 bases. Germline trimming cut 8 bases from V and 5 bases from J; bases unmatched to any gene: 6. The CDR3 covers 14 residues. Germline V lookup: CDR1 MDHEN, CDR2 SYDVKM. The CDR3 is CASCSGGAVDTQYF. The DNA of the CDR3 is TGTGCCAGCTGTAGCGGGGGGGCCGTAGATACGCAGTATTTT.